The sequence of this TCR beta chain was determined in a study of blood T cells in healthy people across ages (dated by TCRdb to about 2015). Some background on the complete study: Template switching captured roughly one uniquely barcoded TCR beta cDNA molecule per two T cells in model experiments. Using deep sequencing normalized with unique cDNA molecular identifiers, the study measured how TCR beta repertoire diversity changes with age. The donors were divided into four age groups: young (average approximately 17 years), middle-aged (approximately 42), aged (around 67) and long-lived (about 84). To avoid experimental bias, donors of different ages were distributed randomly across sequencing lanes. The study analyzed two additional independent replicas of 1 million unique cDNA reads from the same blood draw for two donors, one aged 18 to 29 and one aged 80 or older. Overall study results and their limits: Observed TCR beta diversity correlated strongly with the percentage of naive T cells measured by flow cytometry. As age increased, observed TCR beta diversity per million T cells dropped in a roughly linear way, and a significant reduction was already evident by age around 41. Bulk unsorted PBMC profiling prevented conclusive comparison of naive and antigen-experienced compartments. Donor CMV infection status was unknown, potentially confounding age-related changes in expanded clonotypes. Estimates of total diversity based on one million sequenced T cells were regarded as lower bounds and as underestimates. Compared with the aged group, more naive CD4+ T cells, fewer expanded clones and increased TCR diversity were shown by the long-lived group, suggesting age selection.

Systemically healthy Caucasian individuals from Russia, about 38 in total and aged roughly 6 to 100 years, were included as donors. Ten milliliters of peripheral blood were drawn from each donor into EDTA-treated Vacutainer tubes. Ficoll-Paque density-gradient centrifugation was used to isolate PBMCs, with at least 6.5 million per sample. Trizol reagent was used to extract total RNA from PBMCs, with at least 6 micrograms per sample. The percentages of naive CD45RAhigh/CD27high T cells were determined by flow cytometry on a PBMC aliquot from every donor. This clonotype was seen a handful of times. Its antigen is still unknown. Nothing much larger sits one base from this clone, and base qualities are not available. The trim is 6 bases for V and 6 bases for J, with a gap of 6 bases between the germline ends. CDR1 and CDR2, looked up from the germline V gene (reference sequence), are MNHNY and SVGAGI. Reading from cysteine to phenylalanine, the CDR3 counts 11 amino acids. Only CDR3 DNA remains: 33 bases, in frame from the first base.

Preparation of the library involved 5' RACE. This sample was sequenced with an Illumina HiSeq 2500. A second PCR of about 7 to 12 cycles was performed with a sample-barcoded 5' primer and a J-beta primer mix. A template-switch 5' adaptor carrying 12 random nucleotides introduced a unique molecular identifier onto each TCR beta cDNA molecule. At least 3 million CDR3-containing paired-end reads were obtained from each sample. The Mint cDNA synthesis kit, primed by a TRBC-specific oligonucleotide, was used to synthesize first-strand cDNA from all RNA. Following uracil-DNA glycosylase treatment, all cDNA underwent a first 18-cycle PCR with the universal primers M1SS and BC2_uni_R. Processing in the source paper ran as follows. For normalization, 1 million high-quality reads, each with a distinct molecular identifier, were randomly selected from each sample. Reads sharing molecular identifiers were discarded rather than binned into consensus sequences. MiTCR, set to a Q25 quality threshold and the strictest error-elimination algorithm, was used for CDR3 identification, clonotype clustering and error correction. A nonparametric unseen species model using Euler transformation provided a lower-bound estimate of total TCR beta diversity. TCRdb redid the processing of the public reads, applying fastp at Q25 and MiXCR, and retained in-frame beta chains. Each record represents a unique CDR3 protein, reported with the most common genes and DNA among its rows. These V and J calls derive from TCRdb rather than the authors' analysis. A total of 790,000 or so distinct CDR3 sequences appear in this sample, more than 55% of them only once. Roughly 26% of the sample is held by the ten biggest clonotypes.

This chain is built from TRBV6-6 and TRBJ2-1; no confident D gene assignment can be made. The TCR comes from a man aged 40-49 years in good health. The sample taken for sequencing was blood. The DNA reads as follows: TGTGCCAGCAGGACGGGCAATGAGCAGTTCTTC. Its coded protein is CASRTGNEQFF.